The 8 T cell receptor beta chains given below trace back to one sample, sequenced in a study of radiotherapy plus CTLA-4 blockade in lung cancer. Sequenced by immunoSEQ multiplex PCR; TCRdb stores in-frame clones only, minus some. The sample lists 80,000 to 100,000 clones, around 88% occurring once. Sequences were derived from peripheral blood, sampled from a patient treated with radiotherapy plus ipilimumab. The origin of the receptors is a human donor with non-small cell lung cancer that progressed on radiotherapy plus ipilimumab.

The rearrangement joins TRBV29-1 to TRBJ2-1, with 8 bases fitting TRBD2. V was clipped by 4 bases and J by 6 bases; unmatched bases: 23. The germline V gene has CDR1 SQVTM and CDR2 ANQGSEA. This CDR3 is 19 amino acids long. The CDR3 here is CSVVHSGKIQKSGSNEQFF. The DNA for the CDR3 is TGCAGCGTTGTGCATTCAGGTAAAATACAGAAGAGCGGGAGCAATGAGCAGTTCTTC.

In DNA, the CDR3 is TGTGCCAGCAGTTACTCCCAAAACGCCTTCTCCTACGAGCAGTACTTC. Amino acids: CASSYSQNAFSYEQYF. The chain carries TRBV6-5 and TRBJ2-7; D is uncertain. CDR1 and CDR2 from the germline V gene are MNHEY and SVGAGI. The CDR3 runs to 16 residues. V lost 0 bases, J lost 0 bases, and 12 bases lay in between.

The J gene is TRBJ1-1, the V gene TRBV6-1; D is possibly TRBD1 (6 bases). Per germline, CDR1 MNHNS and CDR2 SASEGT. CDR3 size: 15 residues. Trimming cost V 3 bases and J 4 bases, with 15 bases left between them. As DNA, the CDR3 is TGTGCCAGCAGTGATGGCTGGGGGCGAAGCACTGAAGCTTTCTTT. It translates to CASSDGWGRSTEAFF.

The sample holds a few counts of this clone. The rearrangement joins TRBV27 to TRBJ2-7, with 11 bases matching TRBD2. V was clipped by 6 bases and J by 5 bases; unmatched bases: 9. CDR1 and CDR2 (germline): MNHEY, SMNVEV (reference sequence). The CDR3 sequence is 15 residues long. CDR3: CASRELAGVVDEQYF. CDR3 bases: TGTGCCAGCAGGGAACTAGCGGGAGTTGTCGACGAGCAGTACTTC.

This clone appeared once. The chain combines TRBV5-1 with TRBJ2-7; D is unresolved. CDR3 length equals 12 residues. Trimming removed 0 bases at V and 6 bases at J, with 7 bases between. Germline assignment: CDR1 SGHRS and CDR2 YFSETQ. The CDR3 region has the DNA TGCGCCAGCAGCTTGGCCTTCTCCGAGCAGTACTTC. Its translation: CASSLAFSEQYF.

The gene calls are TRBV7-2 and TRBJ2-2; the D gene is possibly TRBD1 (5 bases). This CDR3 region has 14 residues. The ends were cut back, 3 bases at V and 3 bases at J, with 8 bases in the middle. CDR1 is SGHTA, CDR2 FQGNSA, per germline. The CDR3 here is CASSFTRDTGELFF. CDR3 nucleotide sequence: TGTGCCAGCAGCTTTACCAGGGACACCGGGGAGCTGTTTTTT.

The rearrangement uses TRBV6-6 and TRBJ2-1, with no clear D. Germline CDR1 reads MNHNY; CDR2 reads SVGAGI (reference sequence). Trimming removed 2 bases from V and 3 bases from J, with 5 bases in between. This CDR3 region has 13 residues. The chain's CDR3 is CASSYDNYNEQFF. CDR3 in DNA: TGTGCCAGCAGTTACGACAACTACAATGAGCAGTTCTTC.

V gene TRBV19 combines with J gene TRBJ2-5; 7 nucleotides line up with TRBD1. The trim removed 10 bases at V and 0 bases at J, leaving 11 bases unmatched. Per the germline V gene, CDR1 is LNHDA and CDR2 is SQIVND (reference sequence). This CDR3 comprises 15 residues. This CDR3 is CATTPGQADQETQYF. The DNA of the CDR3 is TGTGCCACCACCCCCGGACAGGCCGACCAAGAGACCCAGTACTTC.